This TCR beta chain originates from a study of radiation and T cells in renal cell carcinoma. Study-level findings and limits: From baseline, blood top tumor clonotypes peaked at 2 weeks post-radiation. Without pretreatment biopsies, baseline tumor clonotype presence was undetermined.

This sample's time point: blood 4 weeks post-SBRT, at nephrectomy. The treatment: 15 Gy SBRT to primary tumor, nephrectomy 4 weeks later. Nephrectomy followed 15 Gy stereotactic body radiation by 4 weeks. To note about this clone: What it binds is not known.

With 4 bases clipped from V and 0 bases from J, the junction kept 22 bases outside the gene matches. Germline-derived CDR1 and CDR2 are SGHTA and FQGTGA. The CDR3 has 22 amino acids. Clones were read by immunoSEQ multiplex PCR, and TCRdb kept only the in-frame ones, dropping some. Here the sample spans some 81,000 clones, about nine tenths being singletons. V usage is TRBV7-3 and J usage is TRBJ1-4, with 8 bases aligning to TRBD1. This receptor was obtained from a woman in her 70s with renal cell carcinoma. The source was blood, collected from a patient whose treatment included radiotherapy and nephrectomy. CDR3 sequence reads: CASSSPGHPTGVSLTTNEKLFF. The DNA of the CDR3 is TGTGCCAGCAGCTCTCCCGGCCATCCGACAGGGGTGAGCCTTACAACTAATGAAAAACTGTTTTTT.